The 17 T cell receptor beta chains below were found in one sample sequenced in a study of T cells in Graves' hyperthyroidism and ophthalmopathy. The TCR beta CDR3 regions underwent amplification using RNA transcripts as the source. The primer set for the first-round RT-PCR of the TCR CDR3 was HTBI. TCRdb redid the calling of the multiplex PCR reads with MiXCR, one entry per CDR3 protein. The table lists hundreds of thousands of distinct CDR3 sequences, 12% to 15% of them singletons. Specimen: blood. Receptors originate from a woman aged 18 to 35 with Graves' hyperthyroidism.

This clonotype was recorded at least ten times. The V call is TRBV4-3, the J call TRBJ1-2; D is unclear. CDR3 length equals 15 residues. In germline, CDR1 is LGHNA, CDR2 YSLEER. Trimming pared 1 base from V and 0 bases from J, leaving 9 bases between. The DNA of the CDR3 is TGCGCCAGCAGCCAAGTTGGCGGAACTAACTATGGCTACACCTTC. Amino acids: CASSQVGGTNYGYTF.

The chain links TRBV27 to TRBJ2-7; 7 bases line up with TRBD2. Germline CDR1 and CDR2: MNHEY and SMNVEV (reference sequence). J gave up 6 bases and V 3 bases, and 11 bases lay outside the gene matches. CDR3 length equals 15 residues. The CDR3 DNA is TGTGCCAGCAGTTTCCTCTCACCCCCGGGGGGCGAGCAGTACTTC. The encoded protein is CASSFLSPPGGEQYF.

Only a few counts were recorded for this clonotype. The chain recombines TRBV30 with TRBJ1-5; D remains unclear. V lost 0 bases and J 3 bases, leaving 6 bases between the germline ends. Germline lookup yields CDR1 GTSNPN and CDR2 SVGIG (reference sequence). The CDR3 extends over 13 amino acids. CDR3 nucleotide sequence: TGTGCCTGGAGTGTAAGGAACAATCAGCCCCAGCATTTT. It translates to CAWSVRNNQPQHF. Supplemented by reference TRBV30 and TRBJ1-5, the full variable domain reads SQTIHQWPATLVQPVGSPLSLECTVEGTSNPNLYWYRQAAGRGLQLLFYSVGIGQISSEVPQNLSASRPQDRQFILSSKKLLLSDSGFYLCAWSVRNNQPQHFGDGTRLSIL.

This clonotype has at least ten counts. In DNA form, the CDR3 reads TGTGCCAGCAGCTTAGCCTGGATTGTTCGAGATACGCAGTATTTT. Translated: CASSLAWIVRDTQYF. The chain couples TRBV7-2 to TRBJ2-3; D not resolved. Trimming pared 0 bases from V and 5 bases from J, leaving 12 bases between. CDR1 is SGHTA, CDR2 FQGNSA, per germline. The CDR3 runs to 15 residues.

This clonotype appeared a few times. The chain employs TRBV7-9 and TRBJ2-1; D possibly corresponds to TRBD2 (5 bases). Germline CDR1 reads SEHNR; CDR2 reads FQNEAQ (reference sequence). Trimming removed 10 bases from V and 6 bases from J, with 10 bases in between. The CDR3 runs to 11 residues. CDR3 amino acids: CATPEGNEQFF. CDR3 coding DNA: TGTGCCACCCCCGAGGGCAATGAGCAGTTCTTC. Looking up the rest from reference TRBV7-9 and TRBJ2-1 gives the full variable domain: DTGVSQNPRHKITKRGQNVTFRCDPISEHNRLYWYRQTLGQGPEFLTYFQNEAQLEKSRLLSDRFSAERPKGSFSTLEIQRTEQGDSAMYLCATPEGNEQFFGPGTRLTVL.

The V call is TRBV15, the J call TRBJ1-5; D is uncertain. V was cut by 6 bases and J by 1 base, with 16 bases left in between. The length of the CDR3 is 16 residues. Germline-derived CDR1 and CDR2 are LNHNV and YYDKDF (reference sequence). DNA for the CDR3: TGTGCCACCAGTCCGAATGGGGAAGGGAGCAATCAGCCCCAGCATTTT. It is translated as CATSPNGEGSNQPQHF.

There are many counts of this clonotype. The chain employs TRBV11-2 and TRBJ1-2, with D possibly TRBD1 on 5 matching bases. Germline CDR1 SGHAT, CDR2 FQNNGV. The length of the CDR3 is 16 residues. Trimming stripped 0 bases from V and 5 bases from J, with 16 bases between. The CDR3 region is CASSLEVGTVRYGYTF. The CDR3 nucleotides are TGTGCCAGCAGCTTAGAGGTCGGGACTGTACGTTATGGCTACACCTTC.

The table lists this clonotype with many counts. This sequence joins TRBV11-3 and TRBJ1-5, with D possibly TRBD1 on 5 matching bases. Germline V gene sequence: CDR1 SGHNT, CDR2 YENEEA. Between the trimmed V and J ends, which lost 5 bases and 4 bases, there was a span of 15 bases. This CDR3 has 15 amino acids. CDR3 amino acids: CASSPGRGRNQPQHF. As DNA, the CDR3 is TGTGCCAGCAGCCCCGGTAGGGGACGGAATCAGCCCCAGCATTTT.

This clonotype turned up a few times. The chain's CDR3 is CSAFRRDRDFHTF. For the CDR3, the DNA is TGCAGCGCTTTCCGGCGGGACAGGGATTTCCACACCTTC. The V call is TRBV29-1, the J call TRBJ1-2, with 9 nucleotides matching TRBD1. V was clipped by 7 bases and J by 12 bases; unmatched bases: 15. The germline V gene encodes CDR1 SQVTM and CDR2 ANQGSEA. The CDR3 consists of 13 residues. The complete variable domain, with remaining parts taken from reference TRBV29-1 and TRBJ1-2, reads SAVISQKPSRDICQRGTSLTIQCQVDSQVTMMFWYRQQPGQSLTLIATANQGSEATYESGFVIDKFPISRPNLTFSTLTVSNMSPEDSSIYLCSAFRRDRDFHTFGSGTRLTVV.

This clonotype was recorded many times. The rearrangement links TRBV7-9 to TRBJ2-7, with a weak D call TRBD1 (5 bases). The CDR3 extends over 13 amino acids. Trimming stripped 3 bases from V and 4 bases from J, with 10 bases between. CDR1 is SEHNR, CDR2 FQNEAQ, per germline (reference sequence). CDR3 DNA: TGTGCCAGCAGCTTTTCAGGGATTTACGAGCAGTACTTC. Translation: CASSFSGIYEQYF.

This clonotype was detected ten times or more. This sequence joins TRBV28 and TRBJ2-2; D possibly corresponds to TRBD2 (6 bases). CDR3 length: 15 residues. Germline V gene lookup returns CDR1 MDHEN and CDR2 SYDVKM. Trimming removed 3 bases from V and 5 bases from J, with 13 bases in between. CDR3 loop: CASSFRSGPTGELFF. The CDR3 DNA follows: TGTGCCAGCAGTTTTCGTAGCGGTCCAACCGGGGAGCTGTTTTTT. Filled out from reference TRBV28 and TRBJ2-2, the complete variable domain reads DVKVTQSSRYLVKRTGEKVFLECVQDMDHENMFWYRQDPGLGLRLIYFSYDVKMKEKGDIPEGYSVSREKKERFSLILESASTNQTSMYLCASSFRSGPTGELFFGEGSRLTVL.

This clonotype has a handful of counts. One end of the junction fails to match germline, which may point to a read error. J is TRBJ1-6 and V is TRBV28; weak D call: TRBD1 (5 bases). The germline V gene encodes CDR1 MDHEN and CDR2 SYDVKM. This CDR3 region has 15 residues. The DNA for the CDR3 is TGTGCCAGCAGTGGCCGGGACTCCCTAAATTCACCCCCCCACTTT. Translated: CASSGRDSLNSPPHF. Full variable domain (rest looked up from reference TRBV28 and TRBJ1-6): DVKVTQSSRYLVKRTGEKVFLECVQDMDHENMFWYRQDPGLGLRLIYFSYDVKMKEKGDIPEGYSVSREKKERFSLILESASTNQTSMYLCASSGRDSLNSPPHFGNGTRLTVT.

This chain uses TRBV6-9 with TRBJ2-1, with 14 bases aligning to TRBD2. There are 16 residues in the CDR3. The junction had 6 bases not matched to a gene; V was cut back by 3 bases and J by 8 bases. Per germline, CDR1 MNHGY and CDR2 SVAAGI. In nucleotides, the CDR3 is TGTGCCAGCAGTTACCGGACTAGCGGGAGGAGGGATGAGCAGTTCTTC. Protein: CASSYRTSGRRDEQFF.

The chain joins TRBV24-1 to TRBJ1-2; 7 bases align to TRBD1. CDR1 KGHDR and CDR2 SFDVKD come from the germline V gene. The ends lost 3 bases at V and 2 bases at J; junction bases unmatched: 2. The CDR3 is 14 amino acids. CDR3 in amino acids: CATSDRQGNYGYTF. The CDR3 coding sequence is TGTGCCACCAGTGATCGACAGGGAAACTATGGCTACACCTTC.

This rearrangement joins TRBV20-1 to TRBJ2-7; D is unclear. The CDR3 is 11 amino acids. Trimming cost V 4 bases and J 3 bases, with 7 bases left between them. From germline, CDR1 is DFQATT and CDR2 SNEGSKA (reference sequence). The CDR3 sequence is CSATLRYEQYF. The DNA for the CDR3 is TGCAGTGCTACTCTGCGCTACGAGCAGTACTTC.

There are many counts of this clonotype. The V call is TRBV20-1, the J call TRBJ2-4, with D perhaps matching TRBD2 (6 bases). Trimming took 3 bases from V and 2 from J, leaving 23 bases between them. This CDR3 has 18 amino acids. Germline CDR1 is DFQATT and CDR2 is SNEGSKA (reference sequence). CDR3 DNA sequence: TGCAGTGCTAGGGCCCCCCCCCGCGGGAAGGGTACCAAAAACATTCAGTACTTC. Encoded protein: CSARAPPRGKGTKNIQYF.

This clonotype was counted many times. The chain is built from TRBV6-2 or TRBV6-3 and TRBJ2-7; D is ambiguous. Per germline, CDR1 MNHEY and CDR2 SVGEGT. V was pared by 2 bases and J by 6 bases, with 14 bases between. The CDR3 runs 14 residues. Written as DNA, the CDR3 is TGTGCCAGCAGTTACGCGCTGCCCACGGGCGAGCAGTACTTC. Its protein is CASSYALPTGEQYF.